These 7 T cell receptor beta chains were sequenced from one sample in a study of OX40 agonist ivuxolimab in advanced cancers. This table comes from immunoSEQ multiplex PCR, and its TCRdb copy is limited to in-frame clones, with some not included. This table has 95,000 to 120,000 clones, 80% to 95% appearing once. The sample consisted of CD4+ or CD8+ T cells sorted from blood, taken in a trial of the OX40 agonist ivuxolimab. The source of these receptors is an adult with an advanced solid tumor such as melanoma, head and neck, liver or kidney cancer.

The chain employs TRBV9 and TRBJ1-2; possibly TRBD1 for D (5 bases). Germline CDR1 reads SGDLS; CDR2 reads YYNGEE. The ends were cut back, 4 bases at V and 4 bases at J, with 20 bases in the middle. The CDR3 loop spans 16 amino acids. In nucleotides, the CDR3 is TGTGCCAGCAGCCCACCCGGTAGGGGCACCGTCTATGGCTACACCTTC. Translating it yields CASSPPGRGTVYGYTF.

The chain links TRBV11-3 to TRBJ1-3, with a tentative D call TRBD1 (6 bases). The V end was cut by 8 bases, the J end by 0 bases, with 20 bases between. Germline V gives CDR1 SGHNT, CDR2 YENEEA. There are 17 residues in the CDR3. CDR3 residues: CASGNRGGKHSGNTIYF. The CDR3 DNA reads TGTGCCAGCGGCAATAGGGGGGGCAAGCACTCTGGAAACACCATATATTTT.

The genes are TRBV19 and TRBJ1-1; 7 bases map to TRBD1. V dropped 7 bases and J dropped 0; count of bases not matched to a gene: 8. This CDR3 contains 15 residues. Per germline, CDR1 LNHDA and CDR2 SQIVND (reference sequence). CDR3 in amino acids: CASTPGGTVNTEAFF. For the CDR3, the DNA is TGTGCCAGTACTCCAGGCGGGACAGTGAACACTGAAGCTTTCTTT.

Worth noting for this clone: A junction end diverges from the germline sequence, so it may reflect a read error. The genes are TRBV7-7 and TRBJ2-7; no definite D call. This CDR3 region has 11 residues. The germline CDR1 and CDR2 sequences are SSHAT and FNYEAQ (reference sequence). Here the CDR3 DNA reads TGTGCTAGCAGCTCCAGCCACGAGCAGTACTTC. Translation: CASSSSHEQYF.

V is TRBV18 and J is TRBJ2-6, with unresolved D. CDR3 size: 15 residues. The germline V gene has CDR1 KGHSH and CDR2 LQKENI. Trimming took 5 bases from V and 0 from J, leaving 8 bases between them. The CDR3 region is CASSKIGSGANVLTF. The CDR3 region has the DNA TGTGCCAGCTCAAAAATTGGCTCTGGGGCCAACGTCCTGACTTTC. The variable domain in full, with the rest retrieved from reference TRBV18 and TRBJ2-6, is NAGVMQNPRHLVRRRGQEARLRCSPMKGHSHVYWYRQLPEEGLKFMVYLQKENIIDESGMPKERFSAEFPKEGPSILRIQQVVRGDSAAYFCASSKIGSGANVLTFGAGSRLTVL.

CDR3 amino acids: CASSLGGYYEQYF. Here the CDR3 DNA reads TGTGCCAGCAGCTTAGGGGGCTACTACGAGCAGTACTTC. This rearrangement joins TRBV7-8 to TRBJ2-7; possibly TRBD1 for D (5 bases). Germline-derived CDR1 and CDR2 are SGHVS and FQNEAQ. The germline V and J ends were trimmed by 1 base and 3 bases, with 7 bases remaining between them. The CDR3 extends over 13 amino acids.

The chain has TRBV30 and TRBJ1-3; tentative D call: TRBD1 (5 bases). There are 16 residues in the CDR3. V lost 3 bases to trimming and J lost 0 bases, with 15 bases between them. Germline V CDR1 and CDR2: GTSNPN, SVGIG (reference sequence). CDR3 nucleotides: TGTGCCTGGAGCACACAGACAGTCCCCTCTGGAAACACCATATATTTT. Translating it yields CAWSTQTVPSGNTIYF.